The 12 T cell receptor beta chains below were found in one sample sequenced in a study of CD8 T cells in Susac syndrome. RNA, at about 0.5 to 1 ug, was reverse transcribed with random hexamers. MiXCR, run by TCRdb on the immunoSEQ multiplex PCR reads, gives a single entry per CDR3 protein. In the table there are some 110,000 distinct CDR3 sequences, approximately 93% of which are singletons. The sample was CD8+ T cells from PBMCs. These receptor sequences come from a human donor with Susac syndrome.

The chain employs TRBV9 and TRBJ2-5; 8 bases map to TRBD2. V shed 4 bases, J shed 6 bases, and the junction held 14 bases outside the gene matches. Germline V gives CDR1 SGDLS, CDR2 YYNGEE. The CDR3 is made up of 16 amino acids. The CDR3 sequence is CASSHPLAGGEQTQYF. CDR3 nucleotides: TGTGCCAGCAGCCACCCACTGGCGGGGGGCGAGCAGACCCAGTACTTC.

The rearrangement uses TRBV27 and TRBJ1-3; D is perhaps TRBD1 (6 bases). The CDR3 is made up of 17 amino acids. From germline, CDR1 is MNHEY and CDR2 SMNVEV (reference sequence). V lost 6 bases and J lost 3, with 21 bases in between. This chain's CDR3 is CASSPTTGPVGGNTIYF. CDR3 bases: TGTGCCAGCAGCCCGACTACAGGGCCCGTTGGTGGAAACACCATATATTTT.

This clonotype was seen more than once but under ten times. The V call is TRBV9, the J call TRBJ1-1, with no clear D. Germline V gene data show CDR1 as SGDLS and CDR2 as YYNGEE. V dropped 4 bases and J dropped 5 bases, with 12 bases sitting between them. The length of the CDR3 is 13 residues. CDR3 protein: CASSPEGGTEAFF. DNA for the CDR3: TGTGCCAGCAGCCCAGAGGGTGGAACTGAAGCTTTCTTT.

The V gene is TRBV9, the J gene TRBJ2-6; a possible D gene is TRBD1 (6 bases). V lost 2 bases and J 4 bases, leaving 16 bases between the germline ends. Germline CDR1 reads SGDLS; CDR2 reads YYNGEE. CDR3 length: 17 residues. The CDR3 spells CASSVENRVAGANVLTF. The CDR3 DNA reads as TGTGCCAGCAGCGTCGAAAACAGGGTCGCCGGGGCCAACGTCCTGACTTTC. Together with reference TRBV9 and TRBJ2-6, the CDR3 gives the full variable domain: DSGVTQTPKHLITATGQRVTLRCSPRSGDLSVYWYQQSLDQGLQFLIQYYNGEERAKGNILERFSAQQFPDLHSELNLSSLELGDSALYFCASSVENRVAGANVLTFGAGSRLTVL.

The V call is TRBV9, the J call TRBJ2-2; TRBD1 might be the D (6 bases). The CDR3 is 15 residues long. Germline CDR1 and CDR2: SGDLS and YYNGEE. Trimming took off 6 bases at V and 0 bases at J, with 12 bases between the two ends. CDR3 in amino acids: CASTPGVANTGELFF. CDR3 nucleotide sequence: TGTGCCAGCACCCCAGGGGTGGCGAACACCGGGGAGCTGTTTTTT.

The gene calls are TRBV4-1 and TRBJ2-5; D not certain. The germline gives CDR1 MGHRA, CDR2 YSYEKL. This CDR3 comprises 15 residues. Trimming removed 0 bases from V and 5 bases from J, with 13 bases in between. CDR3 nucleotide sequence: TGCGCCAGCAGCCAAGAGGACCGACCGGCGGAGACCCAGTACTTC. It encodes CASSQEDRPAETQYF.

The chain joins TRBV6-5 to TRBJ1-4; maybe TRBD1 (5 bases). This CDR3 spans 13 amino acids. Germline V gene data show CDR1 as MNHEY and CDR2 as SVGAGI. V was shortened by 8 bases and J by 8 bases, with 15 bases between the two germline ends. CDR3 residues: CASLKQVIEKLFF. The CDR3, as DNA: TGTGCCAGCTTGAAACAGGTGATCGAAAAACTGTTTTTT.

V usage is TRBV7-6 and J usage is TRBJ1-6; D perhaps matches TRBD1 (5 bases). This CDR3 spans 15 amino acids. The V end was cut by 3 bases, the J end by 4 bases, with 10 bases between. Germline V gives CDR1 SGHVS, CDR2 FNYEAQ. The CDR3 reads CASSLSRGYNSPLHF. The CDR3 DNA reads TGTGCCAGCAGCTTGTCCCGGGGGTATAATTCACCCCTCCACTTT.

V gene TRBV9 combines with J gene TRBJ2-3; no clear D gene. Germline CDR1 is SGDLS and CDR2 is YYNGEE. V lost 3 bases and J lost 4, with 6 bases in between. CDR3 size: 12 residues. In DNA, the CDR3 is TGTGCCAGCAGCGCATATTCAGATACGCAGTATTTT. Translation gives CASSAYSDTQYF.

This clonotype was recorded once. The rearrangement joins TRBV5-6 to TRBJ2-5; D remains ambiguous. Germline loops: CDR1 SGHDT, CDR2 YYEEEE. The CDR3 consists of 14 residues. V dropped 0 bases and J dropped 5 bases, with 11 bases sitting between them. The CDR3 DNA is TGTGCCAGCAGCTTGGAAGGGTTGGAGGAGACCCAGTACTTC. As protein: CASSLEGLEETQYF.

The chain links TRBV15 to TRBJ2-1, with D perhaps TRBD2 (5 bases). Between the trimmed V and J ends, which lost 6 bases and 1 base, there was a span of 7 bases. Looked up from germline, CDR1 is LNHNV and CDR2 is YYDKDF (reference sequence). The CDR3 is made up of 13 amino acids. The CDR3 sequence is CATSIASYNEQFF. CDR3 sequence (DNA): TGTGCCACCAGTATAGCGTCCTACAATGAGCAGTTCTTC.

This clonotype was recorded a few times. This chain links TRBV6-5 with TRBJ2-2; TRBD1 agrees at 7 bases. V lost 5 bases, J lost 0 bases, and 3 bases stayed unmatched. The CDR3 runs to 15 residues. Germline V gene data show CDR1 as MNHEY and CDR2 as SVGAGI. The CDR3 nucleotides are TGTGCCAGCAGTCCCGGGACAGCGAACACCGGGGAGCTGTTTTTT. This encodes CASSPGTANTGELFF.